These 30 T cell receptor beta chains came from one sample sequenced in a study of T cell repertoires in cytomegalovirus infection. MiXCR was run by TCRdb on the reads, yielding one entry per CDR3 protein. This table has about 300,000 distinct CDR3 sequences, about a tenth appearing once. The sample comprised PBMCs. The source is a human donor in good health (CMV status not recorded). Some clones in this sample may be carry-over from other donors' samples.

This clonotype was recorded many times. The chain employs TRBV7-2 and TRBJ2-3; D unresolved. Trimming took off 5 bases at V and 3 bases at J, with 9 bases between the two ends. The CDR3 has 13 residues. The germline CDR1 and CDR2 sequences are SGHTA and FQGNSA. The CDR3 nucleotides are TGTGCCAGCAGCCCCAGATATACAGATACGCAGTATTTT. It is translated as CASSPRYTDTQYF. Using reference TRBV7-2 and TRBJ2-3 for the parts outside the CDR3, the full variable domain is GAGVSQSPSNKVTEKGKDVELRCDPISGHTALYWYRQSLGQGLEFLIYFQGNSAPDKSGLPSDRFSAERTGGSVSTLTIQRTQQEDSAVYLCASSPRYTDTQYFGPGTRLTVL.

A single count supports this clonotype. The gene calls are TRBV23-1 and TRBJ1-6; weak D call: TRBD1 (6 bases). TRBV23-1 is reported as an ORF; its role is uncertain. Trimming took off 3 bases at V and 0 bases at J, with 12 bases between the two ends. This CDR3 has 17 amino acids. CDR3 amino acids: CASSHQRGASYNSPLHF. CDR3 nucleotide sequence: TGCGCCAGCAGTCATCAGCGGGGGGCCTCCTATAATTCACCCCTCCACTTT.

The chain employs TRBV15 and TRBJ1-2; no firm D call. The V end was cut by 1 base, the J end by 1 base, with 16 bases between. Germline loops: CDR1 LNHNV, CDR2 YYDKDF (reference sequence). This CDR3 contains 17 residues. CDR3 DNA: TGTGCCACCAGCAGAGCCTCTACGAGGCCGATTAACTATGGCTACACCTTC. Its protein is CATSRASTRPINYGYTF.

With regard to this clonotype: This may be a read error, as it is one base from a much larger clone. The CDR3 DNA sequence: TGTGCCAGCAGCTTACTAGCGCTGAGAGAGACCCAGTACTTC. Protein sequence: CASSLLALRETQYF. The chain recombines TRBV5-6 with TRBJ2-5; 7 nucleotides line up with TRBD2. This CDR3 spans 14 amino acids. The junction had 5 bases not matched to a gene; V was cut back by 2 bases and J by 4 bases. CDR1 and CDR2 from the germline V gene are SGHDT and YYEEEE. Looking up the rest from reference TRBV5-6 and TRBJ2-5 gives the full variable domain: DAGVTQSPTHLIKTRGQQVTLRCSPKSGHDTVSWYQQALGQGPQFIFQYYEEEERQRGNFPDRFSGHQFPNYSSELNVNALLLGDSALYLCASSLLALRETQYFGPGTRLLVL.

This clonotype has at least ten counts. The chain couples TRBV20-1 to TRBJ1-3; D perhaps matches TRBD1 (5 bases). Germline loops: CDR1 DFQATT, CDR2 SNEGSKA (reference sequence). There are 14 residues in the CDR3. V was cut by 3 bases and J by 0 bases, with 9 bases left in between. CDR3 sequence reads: CSASPTVSGNTIYF. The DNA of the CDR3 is TGCAGTGCTAGCCCGACAGTCTCTGGAAACACCATATATTTT.

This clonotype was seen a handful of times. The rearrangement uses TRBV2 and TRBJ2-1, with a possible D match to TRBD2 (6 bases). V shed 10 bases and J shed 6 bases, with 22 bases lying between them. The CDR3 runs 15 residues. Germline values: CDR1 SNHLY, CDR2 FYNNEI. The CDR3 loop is CAIVRRDSQRNEQFF. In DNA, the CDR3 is TGTGCCATCGTGAGAAGGGACTCGCAACGCAATGAGCAGTTCTTC.

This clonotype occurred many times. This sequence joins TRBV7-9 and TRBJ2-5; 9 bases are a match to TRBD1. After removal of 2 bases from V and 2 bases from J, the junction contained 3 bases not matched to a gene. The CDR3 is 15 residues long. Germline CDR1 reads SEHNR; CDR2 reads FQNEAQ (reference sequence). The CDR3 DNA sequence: TGTGCCAGCAGCTTACCACAGGGGGCTCAAGAGACCCAGTACTTC. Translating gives CASSLPQGAQETQYF.

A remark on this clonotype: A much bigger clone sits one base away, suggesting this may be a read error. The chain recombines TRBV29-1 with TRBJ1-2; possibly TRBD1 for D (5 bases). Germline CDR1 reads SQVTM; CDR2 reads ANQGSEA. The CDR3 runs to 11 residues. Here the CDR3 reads CTVVGRNGYTF. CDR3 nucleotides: TGCACCGTTGTGGGGCGTAATGGCTACACCTTC.

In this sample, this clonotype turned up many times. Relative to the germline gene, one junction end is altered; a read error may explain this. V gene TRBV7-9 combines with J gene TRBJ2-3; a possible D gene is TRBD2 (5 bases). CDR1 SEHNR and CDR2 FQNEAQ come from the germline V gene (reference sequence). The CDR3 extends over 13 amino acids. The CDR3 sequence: CASSLAAEDTQYF. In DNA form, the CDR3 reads TGTGCCAGCAGCCTAGCAGCGGAAGATACGCAGTATTTT.

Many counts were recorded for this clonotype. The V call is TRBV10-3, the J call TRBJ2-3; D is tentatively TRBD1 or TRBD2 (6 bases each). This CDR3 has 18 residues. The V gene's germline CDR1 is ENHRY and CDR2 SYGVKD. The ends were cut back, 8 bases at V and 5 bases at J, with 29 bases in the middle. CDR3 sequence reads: CAIRIRDAKRGAGDTQYF. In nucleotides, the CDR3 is TGTGCCATCCGGATCAGGGACGCCAAGAGGGGGGCCGGAGATACGCAGTATTTT.

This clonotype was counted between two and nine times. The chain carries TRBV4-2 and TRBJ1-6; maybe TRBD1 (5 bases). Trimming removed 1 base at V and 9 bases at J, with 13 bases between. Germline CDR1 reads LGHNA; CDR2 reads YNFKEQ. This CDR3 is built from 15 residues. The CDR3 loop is CASSQGTTTLSPLHF. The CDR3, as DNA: TGTGCCAGCAGCCAAGGGACAACGACACTTTCACCCCTCCACTTT.

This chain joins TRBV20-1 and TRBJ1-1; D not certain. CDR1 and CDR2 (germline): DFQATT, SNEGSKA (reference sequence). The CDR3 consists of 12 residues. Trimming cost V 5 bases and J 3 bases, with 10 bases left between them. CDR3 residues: CSAGISYTEAFF. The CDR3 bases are TGCAGTGCTGGTATATCGTACACTGAAGCTTTCTTT.

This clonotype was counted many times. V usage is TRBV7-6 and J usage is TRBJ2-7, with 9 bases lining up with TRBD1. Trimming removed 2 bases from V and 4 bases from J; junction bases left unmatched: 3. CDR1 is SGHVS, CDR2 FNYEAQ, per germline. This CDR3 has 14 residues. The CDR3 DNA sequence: TGTGCCAGCAGCTTAATACAGGGGGCTTACGAGCAGTACTTC. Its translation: CASSLIQGAYEQYF. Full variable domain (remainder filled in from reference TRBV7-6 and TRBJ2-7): GAGVSQSPRYKVTKRGQDVALRCDPISGHVSLYWYRQALGQGPEFLTYFNYEAQQDKSGLPNDRFSAERPEGSISTLTIQRTEQRDSAMYRCASSLIQGAYEQYFGPGTRLTVT.

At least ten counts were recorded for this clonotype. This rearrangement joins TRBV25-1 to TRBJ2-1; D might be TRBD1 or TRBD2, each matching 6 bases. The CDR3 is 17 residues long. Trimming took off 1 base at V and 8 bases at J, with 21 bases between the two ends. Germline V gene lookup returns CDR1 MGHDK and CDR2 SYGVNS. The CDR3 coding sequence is TGTGCCAGCAGTGAATCCCCTTGGAGGGGGGACGTCTATGAGCAGTTCTTC. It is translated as CASSESPWRGDVYEQFF.

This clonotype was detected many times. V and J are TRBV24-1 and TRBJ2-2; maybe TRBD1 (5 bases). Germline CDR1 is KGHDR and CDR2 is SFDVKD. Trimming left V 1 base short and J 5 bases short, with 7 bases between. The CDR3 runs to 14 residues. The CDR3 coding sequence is TGTGCCACCAGTGATTTACCAGGGACCGGGGAGCTGTTTTTT. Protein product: CATSDLPGTGELFF.

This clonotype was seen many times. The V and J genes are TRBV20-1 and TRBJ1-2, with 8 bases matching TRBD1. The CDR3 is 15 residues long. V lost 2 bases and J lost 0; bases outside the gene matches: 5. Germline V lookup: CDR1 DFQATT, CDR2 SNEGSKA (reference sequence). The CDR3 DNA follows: TGCAGTGCTAGAACCAGGGGGCGGGCTAACTATGGCTACACCTTC. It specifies CSARTRGRANYGYTF.

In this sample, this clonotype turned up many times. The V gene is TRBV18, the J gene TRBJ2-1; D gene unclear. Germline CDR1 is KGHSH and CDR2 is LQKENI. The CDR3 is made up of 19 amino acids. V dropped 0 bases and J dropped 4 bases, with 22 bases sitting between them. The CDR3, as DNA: TGTGCCAGCTCACCACCGGTAACGGAGATCCACTTCCTATACAATGAGCAGTTCTTC. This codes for CASSPPVTEIHFLYNEQFF. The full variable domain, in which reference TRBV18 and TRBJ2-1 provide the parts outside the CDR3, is NAGVMQNPRHLVRRRGQEARLRCSPMKGHSHVYWYRQLPEEGLKFMVYLQKENIIDESGMPKERFSAEFPKEGPSILRIQQVVRGDSAAYFCASSPPVTEIHFLYNEQFFGPGTRLTVL.

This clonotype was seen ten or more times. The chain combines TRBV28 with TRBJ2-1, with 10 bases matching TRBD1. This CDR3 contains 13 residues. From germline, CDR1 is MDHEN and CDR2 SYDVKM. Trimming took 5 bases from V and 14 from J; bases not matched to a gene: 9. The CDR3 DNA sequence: TGTGCCAGCAGTCCGCAGATGGGGACAGGGGAGTTCTTC. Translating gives CASSPQMGTGEFF.

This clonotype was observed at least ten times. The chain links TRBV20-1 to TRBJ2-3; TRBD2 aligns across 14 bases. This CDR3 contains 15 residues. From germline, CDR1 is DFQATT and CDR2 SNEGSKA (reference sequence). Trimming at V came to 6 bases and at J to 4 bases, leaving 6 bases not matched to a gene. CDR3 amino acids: CSAQGLAGVSDTQYF. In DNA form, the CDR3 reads TGCAGTGCCCAGGGACTAGCGGGGGTGTCAGATACGCAGTATTTT.

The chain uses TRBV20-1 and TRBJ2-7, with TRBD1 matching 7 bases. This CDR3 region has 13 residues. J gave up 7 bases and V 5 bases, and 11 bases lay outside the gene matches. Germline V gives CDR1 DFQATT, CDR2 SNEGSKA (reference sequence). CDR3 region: CSARRQGSREQYV. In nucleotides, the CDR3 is TGCAGTGCTCGCAGACAGGGCTCGCGGGAGCAGTACGTC.

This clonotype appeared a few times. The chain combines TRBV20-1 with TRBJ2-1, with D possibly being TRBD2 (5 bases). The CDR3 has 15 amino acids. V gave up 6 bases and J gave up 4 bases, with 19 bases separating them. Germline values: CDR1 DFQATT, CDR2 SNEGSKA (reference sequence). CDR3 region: CSAPSRERRYNEQFF. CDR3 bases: TGCAGTGCCCCTTCAAGGGAAAGGAGGTACAATGAGCAGTTCTTC.

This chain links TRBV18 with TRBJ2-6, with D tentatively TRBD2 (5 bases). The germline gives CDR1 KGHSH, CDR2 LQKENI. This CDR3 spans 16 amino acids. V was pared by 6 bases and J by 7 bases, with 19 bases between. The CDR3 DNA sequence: TGTGCCAGCTCGCTCCGGGGTGCAAGAGGAGCCAACGTCCTGACTTTC. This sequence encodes CASSLRGARGANVLTF. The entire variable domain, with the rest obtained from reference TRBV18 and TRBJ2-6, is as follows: NAGVMQNPRHLVRRRGQEARLRCSPMKGHSHVYWYRQLPEEGLKFMVYLQKENIIDESGMPKERFSAEFPKEGPSILRIQQVVRGDSAAYFCASSLRGARGANVLTFGAGSRLTVL.

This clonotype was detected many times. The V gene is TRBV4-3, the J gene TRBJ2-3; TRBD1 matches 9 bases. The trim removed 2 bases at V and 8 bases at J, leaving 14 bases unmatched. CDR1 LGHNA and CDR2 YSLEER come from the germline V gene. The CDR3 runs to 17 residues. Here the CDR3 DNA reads TGCGCCAGCAGCCAAACCGTCCCGGGACAGGGTTTAGGTACGCAGTATTTT. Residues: CASSQTVPGQGLGTQYF.

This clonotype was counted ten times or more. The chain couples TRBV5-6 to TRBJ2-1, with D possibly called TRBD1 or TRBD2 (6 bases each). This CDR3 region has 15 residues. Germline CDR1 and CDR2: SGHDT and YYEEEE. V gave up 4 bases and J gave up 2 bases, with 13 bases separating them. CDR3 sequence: CASSGGTRPYNEQFF. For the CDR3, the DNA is TGTGCCAGCAGCGGGGGGACAAGACCCTACAATGAGCAGTTCTTC.

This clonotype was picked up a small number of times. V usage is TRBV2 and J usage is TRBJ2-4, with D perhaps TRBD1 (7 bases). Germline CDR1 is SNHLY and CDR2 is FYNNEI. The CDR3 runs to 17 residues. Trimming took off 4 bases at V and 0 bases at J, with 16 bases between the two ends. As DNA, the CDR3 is TGTGCCAGCAGTGTGGACAGGACGGGGGTAGCCAAAAACATTCAGTACTTC. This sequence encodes CASSVDRTGVAKNIQYF.

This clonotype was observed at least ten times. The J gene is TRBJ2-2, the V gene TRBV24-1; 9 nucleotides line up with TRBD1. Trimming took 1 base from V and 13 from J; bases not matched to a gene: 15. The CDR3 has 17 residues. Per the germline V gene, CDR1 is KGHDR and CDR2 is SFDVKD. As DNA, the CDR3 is TGTGCCACCAGTGATTTACAGGGGGCAAAACGACCTGGTGGGCTGTTTTTT. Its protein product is CATSDLQGAKRPGGLFF.

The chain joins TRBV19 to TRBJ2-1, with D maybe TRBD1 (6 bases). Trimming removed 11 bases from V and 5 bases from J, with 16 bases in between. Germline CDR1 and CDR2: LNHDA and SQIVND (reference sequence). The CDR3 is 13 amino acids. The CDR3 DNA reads TGTGCCTCCATTGGGGGCACCCACAATGAGCAGTTCTTC. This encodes CASIGGTHNEQFF.

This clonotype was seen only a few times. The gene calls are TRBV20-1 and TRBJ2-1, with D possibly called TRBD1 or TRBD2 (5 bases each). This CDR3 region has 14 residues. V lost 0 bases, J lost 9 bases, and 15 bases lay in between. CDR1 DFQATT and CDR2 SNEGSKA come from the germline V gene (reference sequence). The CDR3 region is CSARDREGTAEQFF. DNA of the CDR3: TGCAGTGCTAGAGATCGGGAAGGGACGGCTGAGCAGTTCTTC.

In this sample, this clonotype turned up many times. The DNA for the CDR3 is TGTGCCAGCAGCTTAGTAAGGATAGGATCCGGGAGGAGCACAGATACGCAGTATTTT. Protein: CASSLVRIGSGRSTDTQYF. The chain is built from TRBV7-8 and TRBJ2-3; 7 bases fit TRBD2. The germline gives CDR1 SGHVS, CDR2 FQNEAQ. J lost 0 bases, V lost 1 base, and 13 bases had no gene match. This CDR3 contains 19 residues.

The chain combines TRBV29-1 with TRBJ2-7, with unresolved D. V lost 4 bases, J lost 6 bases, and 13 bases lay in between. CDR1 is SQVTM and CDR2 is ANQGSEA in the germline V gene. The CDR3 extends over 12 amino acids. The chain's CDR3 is CSVGIGFSEQYF. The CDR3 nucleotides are TGCAGCGTTGGTATAGGGTTTAGCGAGCAGTACTTC.